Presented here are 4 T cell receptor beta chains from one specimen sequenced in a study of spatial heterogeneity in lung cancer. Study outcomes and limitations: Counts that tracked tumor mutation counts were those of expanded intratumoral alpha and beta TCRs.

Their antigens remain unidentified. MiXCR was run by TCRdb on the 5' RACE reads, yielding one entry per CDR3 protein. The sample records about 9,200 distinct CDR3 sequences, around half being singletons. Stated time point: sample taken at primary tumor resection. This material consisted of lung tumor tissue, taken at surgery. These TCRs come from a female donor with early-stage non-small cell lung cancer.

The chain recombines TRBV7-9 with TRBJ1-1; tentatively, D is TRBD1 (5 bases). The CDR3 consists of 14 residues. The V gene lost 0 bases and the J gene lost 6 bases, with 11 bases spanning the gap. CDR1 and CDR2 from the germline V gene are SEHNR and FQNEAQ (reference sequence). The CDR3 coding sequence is TGTGCCAGCAGCTTAGCGCGGGGCAGGCCTGAAGCTTTCTTT. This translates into CASSLARGRPEAFF.

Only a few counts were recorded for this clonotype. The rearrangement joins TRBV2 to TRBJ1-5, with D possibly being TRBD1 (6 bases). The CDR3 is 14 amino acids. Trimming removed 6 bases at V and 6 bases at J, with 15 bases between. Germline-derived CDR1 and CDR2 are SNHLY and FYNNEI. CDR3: CASSAQGRAQPQHF. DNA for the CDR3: TGTGCCAGCAGCGCTCAGGGGCGGGCTCAGCCCCAGCATTTT.

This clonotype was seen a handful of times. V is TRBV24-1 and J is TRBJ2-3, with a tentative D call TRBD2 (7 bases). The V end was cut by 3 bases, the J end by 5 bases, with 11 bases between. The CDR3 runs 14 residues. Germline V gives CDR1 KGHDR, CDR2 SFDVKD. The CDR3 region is CATSDAGAEDTQYF. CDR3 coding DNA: TGTGCCACCAGTGATGCGGGGGCGGAAGATACGCAGTATTTT.

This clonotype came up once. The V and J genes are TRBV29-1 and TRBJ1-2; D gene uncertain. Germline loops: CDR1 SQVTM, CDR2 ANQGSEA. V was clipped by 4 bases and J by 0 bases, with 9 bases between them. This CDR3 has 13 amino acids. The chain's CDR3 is CSVGTVANYGYTF. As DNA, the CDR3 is TGCAGCGTTGGGACGGTGGCTAACTATGGCTACACCTTC.